This T cell receptor (beta chain) derives from a study of human T cells and chemical hapten exposure. Time point described: healthy volunteer bleed at 6 weeks. Whole blood that had not been fractionated was the source of extracted total RNA. The germline gives CDR1 MNHEY, CDR2 SVGAGI. Losses at the gene ends were 4 bases for V and 0 bases for J; bases not matched to a gene: 14. The CDR3 consists of 19 residues. TCRdb analysed the RACE reads with MiXCR anew, one entry per CDR3 protein. The sample shows tens of thousands of distinct CDR3 sequences, less than 5.5% of them seen only once. Whole-study findings and limits: TCRs exceeding 1 in 1000 frequency stayed unchanged with DPC sensitization.

This clonotype was recorded at least ten times. Antigen specificity is unknown. The rearrangement uses TRBV6-5 and TRBJ1-3; 8 bases agree with TRBD1. The sequenced sample was whole blood. The TCR comes from a human donor in good health. Some clones in this sample may be carry-over from other donors' samples. The CDR3 nucleotides are TGTGCCAGCAGTTTTAGAAAGACAGGGGTCGGCCTCTCTGGAAACACCATATATTTT. This translates into CASSFRKTGVGLSGNTIYF.